The 2 T cell receptor beta chains listed next were all sequenced from one sample in a study of cytomegalovirus exposure and HLA in healthy donors (dated by TCRdb to about 2017). Library preparation employed the immunoSEQ multiplex PCR assay. For the multiplex PCR, a mixture combining 60 forward primers for TCR Vbeta segments and 13 reverse primers for TCR Jbeta segments was used. The immuneACCESS repertoire file appears here via TCRdb, limited to in-frame rearrangements. These files lack a portion of the clones; in checked studies, under half of the deficit traces to unresolved V genes, and the cause of the others is not known. The sample table shows some 130,000 clones, and around 80% are seen once. Less than 1.5% of the sample lies in the top ten. The sequenced sample consisted of PBMCs. These receptors were collected from a male donor in good health and CMV-seropositive.

The V gene is TRBV4-3, the J gene TRBJ2-3; 10 nucleotides agree with TRBD2. CDR3 size: 17 residues. CDR1 and CDR2 from the germline V gene are LGHNA and YSLEER. V lost 1 base to trimming and J lost 1 base; unmatched junction nucleotides: 5. CDR3 protein: CASSQAALAGGTDTQYF. The CDR3 bases are TGCGCCAGCAGCCAAGCCGCGCTAGCGGGAGGCACAGATACGCAGTATTTT.

The chain carries TRBV29-1 and TRBJ1-3; 7 bases match TRBD1. This CDR3 has 14 residues. V lost 6 bases to trimming and J lost 4 bases; unmatched junction nucleotides: 9. CDR1 and CDR2 (germline): SQVTM, ANQGSEA. The CDR3 reads CSVRQGVLGNTIYF. In DNA, the CDR3 is TGCAGCGTCAGGCAGGGGGTTCTAGGAAACACCATATATTTT.